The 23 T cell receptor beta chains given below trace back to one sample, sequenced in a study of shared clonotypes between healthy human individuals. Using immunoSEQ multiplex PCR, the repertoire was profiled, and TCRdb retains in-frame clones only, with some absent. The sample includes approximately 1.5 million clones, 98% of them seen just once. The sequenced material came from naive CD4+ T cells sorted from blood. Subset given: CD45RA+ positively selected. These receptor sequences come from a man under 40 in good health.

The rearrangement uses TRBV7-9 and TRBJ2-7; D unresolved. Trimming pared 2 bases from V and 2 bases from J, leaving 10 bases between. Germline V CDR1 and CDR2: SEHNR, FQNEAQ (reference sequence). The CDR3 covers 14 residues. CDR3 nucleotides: TGTGCCAGCAGCTTATTAGGCGATGCCTACGAGCAGTACTTC. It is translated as CASSLLGDAYEQYF.

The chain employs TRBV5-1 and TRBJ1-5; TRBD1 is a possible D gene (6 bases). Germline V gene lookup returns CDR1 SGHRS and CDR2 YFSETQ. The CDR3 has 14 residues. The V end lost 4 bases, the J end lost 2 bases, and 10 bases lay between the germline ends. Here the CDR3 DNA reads TGCGCCAGCAGCGGTAGGGGGGGCAATCAGCCCCAGCATTTT. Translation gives CASSGRGGNQPQHF.

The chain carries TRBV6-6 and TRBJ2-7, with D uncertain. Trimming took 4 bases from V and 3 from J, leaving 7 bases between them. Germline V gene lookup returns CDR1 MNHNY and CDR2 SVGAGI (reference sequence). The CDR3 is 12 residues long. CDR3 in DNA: TGTGCCAGCAGTTTAAAAAGCTACGAGCAGTACTTC. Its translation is CASSLKSYEQYF.

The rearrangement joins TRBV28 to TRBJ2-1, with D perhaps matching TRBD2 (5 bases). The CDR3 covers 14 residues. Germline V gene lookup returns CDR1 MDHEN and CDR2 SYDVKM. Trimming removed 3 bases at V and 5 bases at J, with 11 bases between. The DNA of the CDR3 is TGTGCCAGCAGTTTCTCGGGGTTCGACAATGAGCAGTTCTTC. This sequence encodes CASSFSGFDNEQFF. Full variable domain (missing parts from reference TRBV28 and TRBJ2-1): DVKVTQSSRYLVKRTGEKVFLECVQDMDHENMFWYRQDPGLGLRLIYFSYDVKMKEKGDIPEGYSVSREKKERFSLILESASTNQTSMYLCASSFSGFDNEQFFGPGTRLTVL.

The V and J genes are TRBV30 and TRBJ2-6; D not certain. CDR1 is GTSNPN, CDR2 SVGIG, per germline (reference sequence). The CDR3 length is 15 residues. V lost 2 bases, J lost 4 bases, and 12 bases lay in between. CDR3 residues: CAWSSGVTGANVLTF. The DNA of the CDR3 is TGTGCCTGGAGTTCTGGGGTCACCGGGGCCAACGTCCTGACTTTC.

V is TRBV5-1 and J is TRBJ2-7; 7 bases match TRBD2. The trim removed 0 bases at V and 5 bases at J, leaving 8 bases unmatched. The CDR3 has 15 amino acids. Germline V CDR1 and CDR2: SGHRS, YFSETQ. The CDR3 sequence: CASSLGSGITHEQYF. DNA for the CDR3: TGCGCCAGCAGCTTGGGGAGCGGGATTACCCACGAGCAGTACTTC.

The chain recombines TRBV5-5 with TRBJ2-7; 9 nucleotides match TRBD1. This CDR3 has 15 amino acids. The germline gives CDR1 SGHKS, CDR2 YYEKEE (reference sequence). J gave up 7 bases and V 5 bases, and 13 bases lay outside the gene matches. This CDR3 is CASSYALGQGGEQYF. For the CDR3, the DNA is TGTGCCAGCAGTTACGCCCTGGGACAGGGCGGAGAGCAGTACTTC.

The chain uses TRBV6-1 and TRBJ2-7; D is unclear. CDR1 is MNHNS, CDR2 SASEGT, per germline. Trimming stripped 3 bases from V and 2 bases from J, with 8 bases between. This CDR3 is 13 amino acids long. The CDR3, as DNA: TGTGCCAGCAGTGACTACAGTCCCTACGAGCAGTACTTC. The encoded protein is CASSDYSPYEQYF.

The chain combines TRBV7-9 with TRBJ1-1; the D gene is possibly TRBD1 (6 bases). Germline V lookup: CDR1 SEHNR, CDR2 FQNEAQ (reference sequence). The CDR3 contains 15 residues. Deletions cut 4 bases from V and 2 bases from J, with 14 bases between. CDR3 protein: CASSSFGTPNTEAFF. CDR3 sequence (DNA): TGTGCCAGCAGCTCTTTTGGGACACCTAACACTGAAGCTTTCTTT.

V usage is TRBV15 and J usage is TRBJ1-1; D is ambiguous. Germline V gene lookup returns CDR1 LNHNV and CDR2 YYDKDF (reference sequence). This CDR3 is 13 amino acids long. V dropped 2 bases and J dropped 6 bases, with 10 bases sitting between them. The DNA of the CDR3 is TGTGCCACCAGCAGACTCGGACGGCCTGAAGCTTTCTTT. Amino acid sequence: CATSRLGRPEAFF.

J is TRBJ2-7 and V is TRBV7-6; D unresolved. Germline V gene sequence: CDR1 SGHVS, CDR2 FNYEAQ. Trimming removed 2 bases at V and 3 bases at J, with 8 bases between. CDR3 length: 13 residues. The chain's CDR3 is CASSLSSGYEQYF. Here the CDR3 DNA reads TGTGCCAGCAGCTTAAGTTCGGGCTACGAGCAGTACTTC. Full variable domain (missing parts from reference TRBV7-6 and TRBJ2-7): GAGVSQSPRYKVTKRGQDVALRCDPISGHVSLYWYRQALGQGPEFLTYFNYEAQQDKSGLPNDRFSAERPEGSISTLTIQRTEQRDSAMYRCASSLSSGYEQYFGPGTRLTVT.

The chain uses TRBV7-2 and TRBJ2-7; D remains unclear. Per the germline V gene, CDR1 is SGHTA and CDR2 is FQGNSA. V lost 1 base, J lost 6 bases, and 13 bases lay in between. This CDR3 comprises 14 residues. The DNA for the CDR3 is TGTGCCAGCAGCTTAGTACCCAGGCAAGTCGAGCAGTACTTC. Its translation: CASSLVPRQVEQYF.

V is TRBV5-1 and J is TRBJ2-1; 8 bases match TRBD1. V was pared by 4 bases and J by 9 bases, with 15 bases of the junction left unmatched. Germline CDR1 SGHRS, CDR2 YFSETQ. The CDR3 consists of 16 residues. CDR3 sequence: CASSPTQGATRFEQFF. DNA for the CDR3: TGCGCCAGCAGCCCTACGCAGGGGGCAACGCGGTTTGAGCAGTTCTTC.

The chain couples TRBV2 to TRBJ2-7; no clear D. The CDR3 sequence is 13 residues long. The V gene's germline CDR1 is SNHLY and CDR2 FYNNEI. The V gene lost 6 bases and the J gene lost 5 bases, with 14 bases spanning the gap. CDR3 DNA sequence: TGTGCCAGCAGGCCCCAAGGTACCGACGAGCAGTACTTC. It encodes CASRPQGTDEQYF.

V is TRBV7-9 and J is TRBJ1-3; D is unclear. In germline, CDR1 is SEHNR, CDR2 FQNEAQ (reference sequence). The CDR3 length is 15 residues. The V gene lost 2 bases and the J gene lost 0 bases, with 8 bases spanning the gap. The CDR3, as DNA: TGTGCCAGCAGCTTACTCACCTACTCTGGAAACACCATATATTTT. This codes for CASSLLTYSGNTIYF.

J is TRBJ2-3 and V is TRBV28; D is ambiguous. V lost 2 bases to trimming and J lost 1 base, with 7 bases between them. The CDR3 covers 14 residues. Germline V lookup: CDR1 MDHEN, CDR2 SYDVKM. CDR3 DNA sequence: TGTGCCAGCAGTTTAGTGGCAGGCACAGATACGCAGTATTTT. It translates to CASSLVAGTDTQYF. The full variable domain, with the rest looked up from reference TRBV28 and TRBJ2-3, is DVKVTQSSRYLVKRTGEKVFLECVQDMDHENMFWYRQDPGLGLRLIYFSYDVKMKEKGDIPEGYSVSREKKERFSLILESASTNQTSMYLCASSLVAGTDTQYFGPGTRLTVL.

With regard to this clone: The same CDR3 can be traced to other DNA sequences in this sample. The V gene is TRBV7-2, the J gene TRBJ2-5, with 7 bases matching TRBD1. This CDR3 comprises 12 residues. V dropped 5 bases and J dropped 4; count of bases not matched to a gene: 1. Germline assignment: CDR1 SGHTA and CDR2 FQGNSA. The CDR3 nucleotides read TGTGCCAGCAGCCGGGACAGAGAGACCCAGTACTTC. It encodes CASSRDRETQYF.

The CDR3 DNA sequence: TGTGCCAGCAGCGTGGGGGGAAGTGAGCAGTTCTTC. Protein sequence: CASSVGGSEQFF. The chain has TRBV9 and TRBJ2-1, with D possibly being TRBD2 (6 bases). Germline-derived CDR1 and CDR2 are SGDLS and YYNGEE. The CDR3 runs to 12 residues. Trimming took off 2 bases at V and 9 bases at J, with 9 bases between the two ends.

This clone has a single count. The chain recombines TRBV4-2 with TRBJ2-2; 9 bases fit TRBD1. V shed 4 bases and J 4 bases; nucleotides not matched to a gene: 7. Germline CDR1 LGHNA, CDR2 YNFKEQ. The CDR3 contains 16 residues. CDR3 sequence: CASSPQGARGTGELFF. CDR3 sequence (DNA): TGTGCCAGCAGCCCACAGGGGGCGCGGGGCACCGGGGAGCTGTTTTTT.

CDR3 loop: CASSLSQGGGEQYF. DNA of the CDR3: TGTGCCAGCAGCTTAAGTCAGGGCGGTGGCGAGCAGTACTTC. The J gene is TRBJ2-7, the V gene TRBV7-2, with D possibly matching TRBD1 (5 bases). V was cut by 2 bases and J by 6 bases, with 14 bases left in between. Germline-derived CDR1 and CDR2 are SGHTA and FQGNSA. The CDR3 is made up of 14 amino acids.

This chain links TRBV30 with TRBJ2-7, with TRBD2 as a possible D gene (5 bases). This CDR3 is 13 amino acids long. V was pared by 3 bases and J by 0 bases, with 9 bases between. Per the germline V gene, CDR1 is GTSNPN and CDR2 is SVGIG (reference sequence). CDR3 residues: CAWRTGFSYEQYF. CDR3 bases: TGTGCCTGGAGGACGGGATTCTCCTACGAGCAGTACTTC.

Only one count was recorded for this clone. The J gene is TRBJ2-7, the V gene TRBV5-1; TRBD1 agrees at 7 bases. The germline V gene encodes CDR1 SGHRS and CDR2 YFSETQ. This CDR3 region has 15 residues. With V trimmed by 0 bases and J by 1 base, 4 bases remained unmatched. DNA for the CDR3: TGCGCCAGCAGCTTGGGACCGACAGGGTCCTACGAGCAGTACTTC. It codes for CASSLGPTGSYEQYF.

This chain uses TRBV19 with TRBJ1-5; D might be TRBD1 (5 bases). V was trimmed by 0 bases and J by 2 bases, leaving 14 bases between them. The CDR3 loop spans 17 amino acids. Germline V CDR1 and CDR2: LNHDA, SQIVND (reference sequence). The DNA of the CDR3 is TGTGCCAGTAGTATAGATAGTCGCAGGGCTCGCAATCAGCCCCAGCATTTT. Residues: CASSIDSRRARNQPQHF.